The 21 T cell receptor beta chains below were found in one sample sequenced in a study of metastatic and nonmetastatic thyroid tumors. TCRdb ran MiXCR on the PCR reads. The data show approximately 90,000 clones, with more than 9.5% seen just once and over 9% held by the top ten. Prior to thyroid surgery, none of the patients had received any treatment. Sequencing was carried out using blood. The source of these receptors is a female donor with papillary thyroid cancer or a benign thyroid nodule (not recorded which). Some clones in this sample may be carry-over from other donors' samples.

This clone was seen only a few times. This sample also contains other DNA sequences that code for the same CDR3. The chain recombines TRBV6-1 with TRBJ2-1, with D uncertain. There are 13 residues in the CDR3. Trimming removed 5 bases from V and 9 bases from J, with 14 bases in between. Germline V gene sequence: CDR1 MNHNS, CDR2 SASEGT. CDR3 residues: CASSPHGFGEQFF. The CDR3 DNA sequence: TGTGCCAGCAGTCCTCATGGTTTTGGTGAGCAGTTCTTC.

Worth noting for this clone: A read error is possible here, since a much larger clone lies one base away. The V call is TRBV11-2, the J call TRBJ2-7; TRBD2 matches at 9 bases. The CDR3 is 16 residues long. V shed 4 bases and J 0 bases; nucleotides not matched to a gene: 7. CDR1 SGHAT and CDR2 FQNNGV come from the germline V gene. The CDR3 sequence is CASSSSLAGYSYEQYF. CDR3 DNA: TGTGCCAGCAGCTCCTCCCTAGCGGGGTACTCCTACGAGCAGTACTTC.

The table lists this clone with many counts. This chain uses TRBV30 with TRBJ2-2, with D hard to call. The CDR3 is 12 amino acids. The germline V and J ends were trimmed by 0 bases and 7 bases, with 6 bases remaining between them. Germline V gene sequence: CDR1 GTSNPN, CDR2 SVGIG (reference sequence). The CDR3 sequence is CAWSVGIGELFF. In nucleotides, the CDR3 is TGTGCCTGGAGTGTAGGGATCGGGGAGCTGTTTTTT.

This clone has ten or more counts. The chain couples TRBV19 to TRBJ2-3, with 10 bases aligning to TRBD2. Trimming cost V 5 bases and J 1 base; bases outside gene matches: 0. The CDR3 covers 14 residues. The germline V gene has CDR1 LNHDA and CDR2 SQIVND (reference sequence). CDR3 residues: CASSGLAGTDTQYF. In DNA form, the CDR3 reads TGTGCCAGTAGTGGACTAGCGGGCACAGATACGCAGTATTTT.

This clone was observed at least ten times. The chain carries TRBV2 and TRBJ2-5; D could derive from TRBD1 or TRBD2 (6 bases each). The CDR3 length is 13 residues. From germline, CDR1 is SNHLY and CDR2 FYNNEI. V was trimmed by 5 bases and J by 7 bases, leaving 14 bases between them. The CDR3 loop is CASSPRETGTQYF. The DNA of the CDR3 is TGTGCCAGCAGTCCCCGGGAGACAGGGACCCAGTACTTC.

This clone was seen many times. The CDR3 region is CASSLLAGGPYAGELFF. The CDR3 DNA reads TGTGCCAGCAGCTTACTAGCGGGAGGGCCCTATGCCGGGGAGCTGTTTTTT. This chain links TRBV7-2 with TRBJ2-2; 12 positions agree with TRBD2. The germline V gene has CDR1 SGHTA and CDR2 FQGNSA. The length of the CDR3 is 17 residues. Trimming removed 2 bases from V and 6 bases from J; junction bases left unmatched: 7.

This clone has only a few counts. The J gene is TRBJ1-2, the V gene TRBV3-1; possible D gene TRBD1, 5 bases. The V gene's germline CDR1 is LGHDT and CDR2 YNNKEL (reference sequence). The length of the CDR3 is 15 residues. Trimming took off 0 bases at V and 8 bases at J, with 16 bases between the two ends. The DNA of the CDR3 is TGTGCCAGCAGCCAAGATTGGGCGGGGCGTAGGGGCTACACCTTC. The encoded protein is CASSQDWAGRRGYTF.

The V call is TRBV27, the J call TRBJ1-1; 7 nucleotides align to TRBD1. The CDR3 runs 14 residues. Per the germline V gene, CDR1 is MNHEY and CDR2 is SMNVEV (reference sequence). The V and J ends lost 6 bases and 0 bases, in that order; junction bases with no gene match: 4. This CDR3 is CASRGTDLNTEAFF. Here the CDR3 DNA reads TGTGCCAGCAGAGGGACAGATTTGAACACTGAAGCTTTCTTT.

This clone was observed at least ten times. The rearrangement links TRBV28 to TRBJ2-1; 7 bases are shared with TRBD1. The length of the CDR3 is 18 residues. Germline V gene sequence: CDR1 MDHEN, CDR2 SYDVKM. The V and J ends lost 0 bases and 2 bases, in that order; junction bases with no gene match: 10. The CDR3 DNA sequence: TGTGCCAGCAGTTTATGGGACAAACAGGGGCGCACCTACAATGAGCAGTTCTTC. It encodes CASSLWDKQGRTYNEQFF.

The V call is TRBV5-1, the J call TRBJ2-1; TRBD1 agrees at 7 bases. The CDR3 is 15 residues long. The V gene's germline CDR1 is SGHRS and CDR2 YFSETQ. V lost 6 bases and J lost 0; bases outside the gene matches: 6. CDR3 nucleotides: TGCGCCAGCAACGCACAGGGGAGCTCCTACAATGAGCAGTTCTTC. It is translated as CASNAQGSSYNEQFF.

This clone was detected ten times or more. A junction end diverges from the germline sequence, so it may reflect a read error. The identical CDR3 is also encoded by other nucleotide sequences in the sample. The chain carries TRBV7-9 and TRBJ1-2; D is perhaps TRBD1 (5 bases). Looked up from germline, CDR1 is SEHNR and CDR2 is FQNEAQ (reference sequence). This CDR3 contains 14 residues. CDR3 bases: TGTGCCAGCAGCTTAGAACAGGCAGACACCGGCTATACCTTC. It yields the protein CASSLEQADTGYTF.

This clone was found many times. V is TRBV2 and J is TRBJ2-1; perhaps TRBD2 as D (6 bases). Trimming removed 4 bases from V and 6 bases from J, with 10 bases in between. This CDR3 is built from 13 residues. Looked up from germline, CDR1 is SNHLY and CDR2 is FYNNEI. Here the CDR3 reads CASSVEGVNEQFF. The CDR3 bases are TGTGCCAGCAGTGTGGAGGGAGTCAATGAGCAGTTCTTC.

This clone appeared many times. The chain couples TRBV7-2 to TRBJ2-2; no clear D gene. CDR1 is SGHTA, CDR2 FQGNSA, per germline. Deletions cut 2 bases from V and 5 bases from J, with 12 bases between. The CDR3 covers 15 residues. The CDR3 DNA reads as TGTGCCAGCAGCTTAAACAGAGGTTGGACCGGGGAGCTGTTTTTT. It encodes CASSLNRGWTGELFF.

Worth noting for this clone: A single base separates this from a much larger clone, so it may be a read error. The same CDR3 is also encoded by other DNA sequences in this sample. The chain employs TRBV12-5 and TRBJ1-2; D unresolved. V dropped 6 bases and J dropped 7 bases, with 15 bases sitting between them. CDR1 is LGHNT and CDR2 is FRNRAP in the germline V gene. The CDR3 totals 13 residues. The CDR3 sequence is CASGLTGAGGYTF. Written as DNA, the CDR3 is TGTGCTAGTGGCCTCACCGGTGCTGGTGGCTACACCTTC.

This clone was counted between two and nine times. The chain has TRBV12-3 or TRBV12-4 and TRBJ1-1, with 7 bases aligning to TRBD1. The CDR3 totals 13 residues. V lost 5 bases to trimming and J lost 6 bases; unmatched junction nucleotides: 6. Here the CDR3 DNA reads TGTGCCAGCAGTCTCCGACAGGGATCTGAAGCTTTCTTT. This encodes CASSLRQGSEAFF.

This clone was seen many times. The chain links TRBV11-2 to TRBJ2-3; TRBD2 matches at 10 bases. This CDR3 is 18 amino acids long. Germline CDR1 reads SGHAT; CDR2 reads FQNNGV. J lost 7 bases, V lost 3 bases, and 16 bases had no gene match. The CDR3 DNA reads TGTGCCAGCAGCTTCTTTCCCCTAATAGCGGGAGGTCGACATACGCAGTATTTT. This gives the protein CASSFFPLIAGGRHTQYF. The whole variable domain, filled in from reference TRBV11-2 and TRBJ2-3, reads EAGVAQSPRYKIIEKRQSVAFWCNPISGHATLYWYQQILGQGPKLLIQFQNNGVVDDSQLPKDRFSAERLKGVDSTLKIQPAKLEDSAVYLCASSFFPLIAGGRHTQYFGPGTRLTVL.

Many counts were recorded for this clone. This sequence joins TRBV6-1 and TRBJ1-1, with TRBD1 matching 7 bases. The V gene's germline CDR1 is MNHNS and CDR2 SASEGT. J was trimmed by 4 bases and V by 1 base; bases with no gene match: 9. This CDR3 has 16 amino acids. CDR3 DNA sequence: TGTGCCAGCAGTGAAGTCCCCCACCAGGGGGGCACTGAAGCTTTCTTT. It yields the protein CASSEVPHQGGTEAFF.

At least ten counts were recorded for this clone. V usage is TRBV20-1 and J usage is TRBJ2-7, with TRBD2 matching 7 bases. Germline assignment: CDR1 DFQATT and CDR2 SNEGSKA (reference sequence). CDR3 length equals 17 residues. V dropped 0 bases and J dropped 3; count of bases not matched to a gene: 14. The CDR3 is CSAREPPRGRVGYEQYF. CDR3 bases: TGCAGTGCTAGAGAACCCCCCCGCGGGAGAGTGGGCTACGAGCAGTACTTC.

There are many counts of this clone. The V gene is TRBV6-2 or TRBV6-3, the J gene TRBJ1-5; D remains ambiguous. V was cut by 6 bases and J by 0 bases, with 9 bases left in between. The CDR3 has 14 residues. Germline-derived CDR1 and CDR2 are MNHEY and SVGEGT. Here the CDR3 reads CASSRLDSNQPQHF. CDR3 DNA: TGTGCCAGCAGCCGCCTTGATAGCAATCAGCCCCAGCATTTT.

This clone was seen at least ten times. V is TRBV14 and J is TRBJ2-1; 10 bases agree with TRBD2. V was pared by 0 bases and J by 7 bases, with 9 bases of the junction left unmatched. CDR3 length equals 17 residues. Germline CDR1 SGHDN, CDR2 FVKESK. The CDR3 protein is CASSQEVRLAGLNEQFF. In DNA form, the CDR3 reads TGTGCCAGCAGCCAAGAAGTCCGACTAGCGGGCCTGAATGAGCAGTTCTTC.

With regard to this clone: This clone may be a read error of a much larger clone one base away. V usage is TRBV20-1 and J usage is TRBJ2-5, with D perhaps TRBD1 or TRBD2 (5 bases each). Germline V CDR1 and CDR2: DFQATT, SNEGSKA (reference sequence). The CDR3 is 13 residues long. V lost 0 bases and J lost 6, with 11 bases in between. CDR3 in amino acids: CSARDWGWKTQYF. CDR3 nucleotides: TGCAGTGCTAGAGATTGGGGGTGGAAGACCCAGTACTTC.